The 13 T cell receptor beta chains given below trace back to one sample, sequenced in a study of T cell repertoires in cytomegalovirus infection. For these receptors, no antigen is known. TCRdb recomputed calls from the reads with MiXCR, one row per CDR3 protein. The sample carries about 400,000 distinct CDR3 sequences, about 34% recorded once. This specimen consisted of cultured PBMCs, obtained from culture after CMV antigen stimulation. These receptors were obtained from a human donor in good health (CMV status not recorded). Some clones in this sample may be carry-over from other donors' samples.

V and J are TRBV6-6 and TRBJ1-1; D is uncertain. The CDR3 consists of 14 residues. CDR1 and CDR2 (germline): MNHNY, SVGAGI (reference sequence). V gave up 0 bases and J gave up 3 bases, with 8 bases separating them. In DNA form, the CDR3 reads TGTGCCAGCAGTTACTCACACCTTTACACTGAAGCTTTCTTT. The encoded protein is CASSYSHLYTEAFF.

This clonotype was counted many times. The chain has TRBV12-3 or TRBV12-4 and TRBJ1-4; D call uncertain. Trimming cost V 6 bases and J 3 bases, with 14 bases left between them. The CDR3 is 15 residues long. This CDR3 reads CASSPTEVPNEKLFF. The CDR3 nucleotides read TGTGCCAGCAGCCCAACAGAAGTCCCTAATGAAAAACTGTTTTTT.

The rearrangement joins TRBV28 to TRBJ2-1; 12 positions agree with TRBD2. The germline gives CDR1 MDHEN, CDR2 SYDVKM. After removal of 4 bases from V and 5 bases from J, the junction contained 9 bases not matched to a gene. The CDR3 is made up of 17 amino acids. The CDR3 DNA is TGTGCCAGCAGTTCGTGGACTAGCGGGAAAGGAAACAATGAGCAGTTCTTC. Protein sequence: CASSSWTSGKGNNEQFF.

This clonotype has only a few counts. V is TRBV10-1 and J is TRBJ2-2, with D possibly matching TRBD1 (6 bases). With 3 bases removed from V and 5 bases from J, the gap between germline ends came to 10 bases. Germline V gene lookup returns CDR1 WNHNN and CDR2 SYGVQD (reference sequence). The CDR3 loop spans 14 amino acids. Here the CDR3 reads CASSEQGLTGELFF. The CDR3 nucleotides read TGCGCCAGCAGTGAACAGGGCCTTACCGGGGAGCTGTTTTTT.

The gene calls are TRBV7-2 and TRBJ2-7; the match to TRBD2 covers 12 bases. Germline CDR1 SGHTA, CDR2 FQGNSA. This CDR3 comprises 16 residues. Trimming removed 4 bases from V and 3 bases from J; junction bases left unmatched: 7. The CDR3 DNA sequence: TGTGCCAGCAGCTACGAACTAGCGGGAGGACTCTACGAGCAGTACGTC. It codes for CASSYELAGGLYEQYV.

The gene calls are TRBV20-1 and TRBJ2-1; D remains unclear. V dropped 6 bases and J dropped 3 bases, with 15 bases sitting between them. CDR1 DFQATT and CDR2 SNEGSKA come from the germline V gene (reference sequence). The CDR3 sequence is 14 residues long. CDR3 in amino acids: CSAPPGSLYNEQFF. The DNA of the CDR3 is TGCAGTGCCCCTCCCGGCAGCCTCTACAATGAGCAGTTCTTC.

The chain has TRBV7-2 and TRBJ1-3; D may be TRBD1 (6 bases). The CDR3 has 12 amino acids. Trimming removed 5 bases at V and 7 bases at J, with 9 bases between. Germline assignment: CDR1 SGHTA and CDR2 FQGNSA. CDR3 in amino acids: CASSARGNTIYF. Written as DNA, the CDR3 is TGTGCCAGCAGCGCAAGGGGGAACACCATATATTTT.

There are a few counts of this clonotype. The V call is TRBV7-2, the J call TRBJ2-2, with D possibly being TRBD1 (6 bases). Trimming shortened V by 2 bases and J by 7 bases, and 17 bases separated the two germline ends. The CDR3 is 16 amino acids. CDR1 is SGHTA and CDR2 is FQGNSA in the germline V gene. CDR3 sequence (DNA): TGTGCCAGCAGCTTAAACGCAGGGGCGCGAGGCGGGGAGCTGTTTTTT. Translated: CASSLNAGARGGELFF. The full variable domain, its missing parts supplied by reference TRBV7-2 and TRBJ2-2, is GAGVSQSPSNKVTEKGKDVELRCDPISGHTALYWYRQSLGQGLEFLIYFQGNSAPDKSGLPSDRFSAERTGGSVSTLTIQRTQQEDSAVYLCASSLNAGARGGELFFGEGSRLTVL.

The chain uses TRBV2 and TRBJ1-1; D is undetermined. The CDR3 extends over 13 amino acids. Looked up from germline, CDR1 is SNHLY and CDR2 is FYNNEI. V was clipped by 2 bases and J by 3 bases, with 7 bases between them. CDR3: CASSEWQHTEAFF. The CDR3 coding sequence is TGTGCCAGCAGTGAATGGCAGCACACTGAAGCTTTCTTT.

This rearrangement joins TRBV6-2 or TRBV6-3 to TRBJ2-1; the D gene is possibly TRBD2 (6 bases). CDR3 length: 15 residues. Germline V gene sequence: CDR1 MNHEY, CDR2 SVGEGT. The ends were cut back, 1 base at V and 5 bases at J, with 12 bases in the middle. As DNA, the CDR3 is TGTGCCAGCAGTTACTTAGGGACTGGCAACAATGAGCAGTTCTTC. It specifies CASSYLGTGNNEQFF.

J is TRBJ2-2 and V is TRBV6-2 or TRBV6-3; no definite D call. This CDR3 has 16 amino acids. Germline V gene sequence: CDR1 MNHEY, CDR2 SVGEGT. V was trimmed by 0 bases and J by 0 bases, leaving 8 bases between them. For the CDR3, the DNA is TGTGCCAGCAGTTACTCCAAAGGGCCGAACACCGGGGAGCTGTTTTTT. It codes for CASSYSKGPNTGELFF.

The rearrangement joins TRBV7-6 to TRBJ2-3; the D gene is possibly TRBD1 (5 bases). The CDR3 is 15 residues long. In germline, CDR1 is SGHVS, CDR2 FNYEAQ. The germline V and J ends were trimmed by 1 base and 2 bases, with 10 bases remaining between them. The CDR3 DNA follows: TGTGCCAGCAGCTTAGGTGGTGGGGCCACAGATACGCAGTATTTT. Translated: CASSLGGGATDTQYF.

This chain's CDR3 is CASSFRGLYLPRYGYTF. The CDR3 region has the DNA TGTGCCAGCAGCTTCAGGGGTCTCTACCTTCCCCGTTATGGCTACACCTTC. This chain links TRBV28 with TRBJ1-2; D might be TRBD1 (6 bases). The CDR3 extends over 17 amino acids. Trimming cost V 6 bases and J 5 bases, with 25 bases left between them. CDR1 and CDR2 (germline): MDHEN, SYDVKM.